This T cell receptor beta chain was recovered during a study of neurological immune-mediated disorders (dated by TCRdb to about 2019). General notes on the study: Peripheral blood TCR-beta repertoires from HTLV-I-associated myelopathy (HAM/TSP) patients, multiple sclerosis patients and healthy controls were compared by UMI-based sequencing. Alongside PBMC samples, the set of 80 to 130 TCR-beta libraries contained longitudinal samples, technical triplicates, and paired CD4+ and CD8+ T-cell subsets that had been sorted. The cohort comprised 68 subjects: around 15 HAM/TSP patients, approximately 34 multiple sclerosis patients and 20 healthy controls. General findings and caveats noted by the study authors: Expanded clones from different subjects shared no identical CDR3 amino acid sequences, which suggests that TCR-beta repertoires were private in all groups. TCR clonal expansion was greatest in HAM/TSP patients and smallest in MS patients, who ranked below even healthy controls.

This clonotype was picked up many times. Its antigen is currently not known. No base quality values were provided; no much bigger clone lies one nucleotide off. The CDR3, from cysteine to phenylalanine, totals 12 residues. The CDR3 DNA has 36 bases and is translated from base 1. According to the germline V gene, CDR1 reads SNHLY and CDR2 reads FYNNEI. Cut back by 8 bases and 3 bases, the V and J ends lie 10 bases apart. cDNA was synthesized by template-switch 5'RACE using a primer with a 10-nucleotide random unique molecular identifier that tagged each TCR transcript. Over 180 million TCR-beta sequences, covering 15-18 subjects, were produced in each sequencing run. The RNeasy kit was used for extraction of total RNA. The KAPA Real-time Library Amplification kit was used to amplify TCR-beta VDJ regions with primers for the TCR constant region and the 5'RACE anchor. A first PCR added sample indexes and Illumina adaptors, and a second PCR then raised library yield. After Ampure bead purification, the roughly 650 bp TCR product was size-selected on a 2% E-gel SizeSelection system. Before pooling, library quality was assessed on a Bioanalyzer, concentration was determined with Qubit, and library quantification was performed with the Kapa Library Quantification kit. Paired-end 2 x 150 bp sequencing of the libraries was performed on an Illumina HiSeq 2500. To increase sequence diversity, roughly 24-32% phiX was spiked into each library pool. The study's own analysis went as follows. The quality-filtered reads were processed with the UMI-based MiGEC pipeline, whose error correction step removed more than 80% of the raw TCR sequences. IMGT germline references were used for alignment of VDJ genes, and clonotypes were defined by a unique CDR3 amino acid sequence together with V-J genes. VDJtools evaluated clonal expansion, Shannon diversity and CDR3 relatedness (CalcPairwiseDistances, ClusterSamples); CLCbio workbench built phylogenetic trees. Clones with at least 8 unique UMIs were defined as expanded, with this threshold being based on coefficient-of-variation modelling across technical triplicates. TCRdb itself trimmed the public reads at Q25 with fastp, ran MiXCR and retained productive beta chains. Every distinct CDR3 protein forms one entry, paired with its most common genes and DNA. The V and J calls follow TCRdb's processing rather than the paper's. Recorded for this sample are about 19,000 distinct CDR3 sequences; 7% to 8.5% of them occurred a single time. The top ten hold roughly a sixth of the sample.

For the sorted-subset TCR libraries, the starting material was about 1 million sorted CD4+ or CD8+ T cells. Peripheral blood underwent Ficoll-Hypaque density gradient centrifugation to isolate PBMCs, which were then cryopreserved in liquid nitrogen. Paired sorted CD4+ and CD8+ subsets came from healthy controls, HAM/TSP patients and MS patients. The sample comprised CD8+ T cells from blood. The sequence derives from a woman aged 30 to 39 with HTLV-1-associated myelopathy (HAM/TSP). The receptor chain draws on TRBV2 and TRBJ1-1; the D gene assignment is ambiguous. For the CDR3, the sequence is CASGVRDTEAFF. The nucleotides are TGTGCCAGCGGGGTCCGGGACACTGAAGCTTTCTTT.